This T cell receptor beta chain is drawn from a study of T cell responses to AZD1222 COVID-19 vaccine. Overall study: The study pooled second doses at about 4 or about 12 weeks.

Details on this clone: The antigen is undetermined.

Study outcomes and limitations: White British donors predominated, females outnumbered males, and clonal diversity was possibly underestimated. Of spike-specific TCRs, nearly half reportedly target regions left unmutated in variants. CD4 TCRs covered the whole spike, strongest at regions 160-218 and 743-854.

Germline V gene data show CDR1 as PRHDT and CDR2 as FYEKMQ (reference sequence). V lost 5 bases to trimming and J lost 1 base, with 14 bases between them. This CDR3 comprises 15 residues. Clones were read by immunoSEQ multiplex PCR, and TCRdb kept only the in-frame ones, dropping some. The sample includes about 76,000 clones, over 85% of them seen just once. The receptor's source is an adult in good health. The chain recombines TRBV13 with TRBJ1-1; no clear D gene. This specimen consisted of peripheral blood, obtained on day 0 of AZD1222 vaccination. The DNA of the CDR3 is TGTGCCAGCAGCCTAGACCCCGAGGGGAACACTGAAGCTTTCTTT. This codes for CASSLDPEGNTEAFF.